These 19 T cell receptor beta chains originate from one sample sequenced in a study of blood T cell repertoires in COVID-19. Clones were read by immunoSEQ multiplex PCR, and TCRdb kept only the in-frame ones, dropping some. The table shows some 150,000 clones, with roughly 86% occurring only once. Sequences were obtained from peripheral blood. The receptors stem from a woman aged 60-75 years with acute or convalescent COVID-19.

The chain uses TRBV19 and TRBJ2-3, with 8 bases matching TRBD1. Germline-derived CDR1 and CDR2 are LNHDA and SQIVND (reference sequence). CDR3 length equals 16 residues. Trimming removed 7 bases from V and 1 base from J; junction bases left unmatched: 10. In DNA, the CDR3 is TGTGCCAGTACGGGTGACCAGGGGGCTGGCACAGATACGCAGTATTTT. Amino acids: CASTGDQGAGTDTQYF.

The rearrangement joins TRBV7-2 to TRBJ2-2; 14 nucleotides line up with TRBD2. The germline CDR1 and CDR2 sequences are SGHTA and FQGNSA. The CDR3 is 16 amino acids. Unmatched junction bases numbered 3, after V lost 6 bases and J lost 3 bases. Written as DNA, the CDR3 is TGTGCCAGCAGGACTAGCGGGGGGGCCGACACCGGGGAGCTGTTTTTT. This translates into CASRTSGGADTGELFF.

This clone showed up just once. The chain joins TRBV5-4 to TRBJ1-4, with D possibly TRBD1 on 6 matching bases. CDR1 and CDR2 from the germline V gene are SGHNT and YYREEE (reference sequence). The V end was cut by 1 base, the J end by 7 bases, with 14 bases between. The CDR3 contains 15 residues. DNA of the CDR3: TGTGCCAGCAGCTTGCGGGACACCCAGGGTGAAAAACTGTTTTTT. Its protein is CASSLRDTQGEKLFF. The full variable domain, its missing parts supplied by reference TRBV5-4 and TRBJ1-4, is ETGVTQSPTHLIKTRGQQVTLRCSSQSGHNTVSWYQQALGQGPQFIFQYYREEENGRGNFPPRFSGLQFPNYSSELNVNALELDDSALYLCASSLRDTQGEKLFFGSGTQLSVL.

The rearrangement joins TRBV2 to TRBJ2-2, with 7 bases aligning to TRBD1. The CDR3 runs 15 residues. Germline assignment: CDR1 SNHLY and CDR2 FYNNEI. The trim removed 6 bases at V and 2 bases at J, leaving 6 bases unmatched. The CDR3 loop reads CASRRTGVNTGELFF. As DNA, the CDR3 is TGTGCCAGCAGGCGGACAGGAGTAAACACCGGGGAGCTGTTTTTT.

This chain joins TRBV11-2 and TRBJ2-1; 10 bases match TRBD2. This CDR3 has 15 amino acids. Germline lookup yields CDR1 SGHAT and CDR2 FQNNGV. Trimming removed 6 bases from V and 4 bases from J; junction bases left unmatched: 6. Here the CDR3 reads CASRFSGGMYNEQFF. The CDR3 region has the DNA TGTGCCAGCAGGTTTAGCGGGGGGATGTACAATGAGCAGTTCTTC. Full variable domain (remainder filled in from reference TRBV11-2 and TRBJ2-1): EAGVAQSPRYKIIEKRQSVAFWCNPISGHATLYWYQQILGQGPKLLIQFQNNGVVDDSQLPKDRFSAERLKGVDSTLKIQPAKLEDSAVYLCASRFSGGMYNEQFFGPGTRLTVL.

This clone has a single count. J is TRBJ2-1 and V is TRBV10-2; 9 nucleotides agree with TRBD2. V shed 3 bases and J 4 bases; nucleotides not matched to a gene: 7. The CDR3 contains 16 residues. Germline assignment: CDR1 WSHSY and CDR2 SAAADI. The CDR3 protein is CASSDGTSQRYNEQFF. The CDR3 nucleotides read TGCGCCAGCAGTGACGGGACTAGCCAACGTTACAATGAGCAGTTCTTC.

This chain connects TRBV28 to TRBJ1-1, with 7 positions matching TRBD1. Germline V gene lookup returns CDR1 MDHEN and CDR2 SYDVKM. V was clipped by 7 bases and J by 4 bases; unmatched bases: 6. The CDR3 has 13 residues. The CDR3 loop reads CASNSNRGTEAFF. The CDR3 bases are TGTGCCAGCAACAGTAACAGGGGCACTGAAGCTTTCTTT.

This chain joins TRBV28 and TRBJ2-7, with a weak D call TRBD2 (5 bases). The germline V gene encodes CDR1 MDHEN and CDR2 SYDVKM. The V gene lost 5 bases and the J gene lost 2 bases, with 19 bases spanning the gap. This CDR3 comprises 16 residues. The CDR3 sequence: CASSTIGGASPYEQYF. The CDR3 bases are TGTGCCAGCAGTACCATCGGAGGCGCGAGCCCCTACGAGCAGTACTTC.

The chain couples TRBV7-2 to TRBJ1-2, with D tentatively TRBD1 (5 bases). Germline CDR1 SGHTA, CDR2 FQGNSA. V lost 6 bases to trimming and J lost 4 bases, with 12 bases between them. The CDR3 runs to 13 residues. CDR3 coding DNA: TGTGCCAGCAGGCCCACAGGTACCTATGGCTACACCTTC. This codes for CASRPTGTYGYTF.

With regard to this clone: Relative to the germline gene, one junction end is altered; a read error may explain this. The V and J genes are TRBV7-2 and TRBJ2-6, with 11 positions matching TRBD2. Germline V lookup: CDR1 SGHTA, CDR2 FQGNSA. This CDR3 comprises 17 residues. CDR3 nucleotide sequence: TGTGCCAGCACCTTAGCGGGGGGGCGCTCTGGGGCCAACGTCCTGACTTTC. Its translation is CASTLAGGRSGANVLTF.

About this clone itself: The germline gene is not matched at one end of the junction; a read error may be the cause. This rearrangement joins TRBV7-7 to TRBJ2-1; 12 bases fit TRBD2. Germline loops: CDR1 SSHAT, CDR2 FNYEAQ (reference sequence). The CDR3 has 15 amino acids. CDR3 residues: CASSLGLAGHNEQFF. As DNA, the CDR3 is TGTGCTAGCAGCTTAGGACTAGCGGGGCACAATGAGCAGTTCTTC. Drawing the rest from reference TRBV7-7 and TRBJ2-1, the complete variable domain is GAGVSQSPRYKVTKRGQDVTLRCDPISSHATLYWYQQALGQGPEFLTYFNYEAQPDKSGLPSDRFSAERPEGSISTLTIQRTEQRDSAMYRCASSLGLAGHNEQFFGPGTRLTVL.

In this sample, this clone turned up a few times. CDR3 protein: CASSLDSLNYGYTF. CDR3 nucleotide sequence: TGTGCCAGCAGCTTAGATTCTTTAAACTATGGCTACACCTTC. J is TRBJ1-2 and V is TRBV11-3, with D uncertain. Trimming removed 0 bases from V and 2 bases from J, with 7 bases in between. This CDR3 has 14 residues. The germline CDR1 and CDR2 sequences are SGHNT and YENEEA.

This clone was counted a single time. The chain is built from TRBV6-2 or TRBV6-3 and TRBJ1-6; D ambiguous. The CDR3 runs 15 residues. The germline V and J ends were trimmed by 5 bases and 9 bases, with 17 bases remaining between them. Per the germline V gene, CDR1 is MNHEY and CDR2 is SVGEGT. CDR3 DNA sequence: TGTGCCAGCAGTCCCACCACGTTTCGGGGTTCACCCCTCCACTTT. This translates into CASSPTTFRGSPLHF.

The chain uses TRBV6-6 and TRBJ1-2, with 9 bases that match TRBD1. This CDR3 spans 15 amino acids. The germline V gene has CDR1 MNHNY and CDR2 SVGAGI (reference sequence). Germline trimming cut 6 bases from V and 5 bases from J; bases unmatched to any gene: 10. CDR3 region: CASRDAGTGQYGYTF. Written as DNA, the CDR3 is TGTGCCAGCAGAGACGCCGGGACAGGGCAGTATGGCTACACCTTC.

This rearrangement joins TRBV9 to TRBJ2-1, with 12 nucleotides matching TRBD2. This CDR3 contains 20 residues. Germline loops: CDR1 SGDLS, CDR2 YYNGEE. Trimming removed 1 base from V and 0 bases from J; junction bases left unmatched: 11. The CDR3 is CASSVRTDRGLAGSYNEQFF. Here the CDR3 DNA reads TGTGCCAGCAGCGTAAGAACCGATAGGGGACTAGCGGGCTCCTACAATGAGCAGTTCTTC.

The chain joins TRBV9 to TRBJ2-1; no clear D gene. CDR1 and CDR2 (germline): SGDLS, YYNGEE. CDR3 size: 16 residues. V dropped 0 bases and J dropped 2 bases, with 12 bases sitting between them. As DNA, the CDR3 is TGTGCCAGCAGCGTAGATGGCGTAGCAGCCTACAATGAGCAGTTCTTC. This encodes CASSVDGVAAYNEQFF.

The CDR3 sequence is CASTSSGSGNTIYF. For the CDR3, the DNA is TGTGCCAGCACTTCATCCGGGTCTGGAAACACCATATATTTT. This chain joins TRBV28 and TRBJ1-3; no definite D call. CDR1 is MDHEN, CDR2 SYDVKM, per germline. Trimming removed 7 bases at V and 1 base at J, with 11 bases between. The CDR3 spans 14 residues.

The genes are TRBV28 and TRBJ1-2; 11 nucleotides agree with TRBD1. CDR3 size: 15 residues. Germline assignment: CDR1 MDHEN and CDR2 SYDVKM. J was trimmed by 4 bases and V by 5 bases; bases with no gene match: 6. The CDR3 reads CASSLRTGGGYGYTF. Here the CDR3 DNA reads TGTGCCAGCAGTCTTAGGACAGGGGGCGGCTATGGCTACACCTTC.

This chain joins TRBV6-5 and TRBJ2-5, with TRBD2 matching over 7 bases. CDR1 is MNHEY, CDR2 SVGAGI, per germline. CDR3 length: 14 residues. V lost 6 bases, J lost 7 bases, and 11 bases stayed unmatched. This CDR3 is CASSRLADLGTQYF. CDR3 DNA: TGTGCCAGCAGCCGACTAGCCGACCTCGGGACCCAGTACTTC.